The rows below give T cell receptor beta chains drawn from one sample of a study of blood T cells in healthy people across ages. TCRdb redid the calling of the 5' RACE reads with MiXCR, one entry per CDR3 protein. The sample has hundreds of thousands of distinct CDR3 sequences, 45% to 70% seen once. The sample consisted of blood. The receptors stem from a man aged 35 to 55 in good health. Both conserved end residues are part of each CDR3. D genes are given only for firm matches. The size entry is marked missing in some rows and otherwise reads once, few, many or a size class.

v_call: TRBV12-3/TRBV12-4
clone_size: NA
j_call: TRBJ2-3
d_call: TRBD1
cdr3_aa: CASSPGTGARTDTQYF
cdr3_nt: TGTGCCAGCAGCCCAGGGACAGGGGCAAGAACAGATACGCAGTATTTT

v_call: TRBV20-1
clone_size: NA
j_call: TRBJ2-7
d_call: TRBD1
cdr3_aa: CSAYNYQTGVYEQYF
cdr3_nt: TGCAGTGCTTACAACTATCAAACAGGGGTATACGAGCAGTACTTC

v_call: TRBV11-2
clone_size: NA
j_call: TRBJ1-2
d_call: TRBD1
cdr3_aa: CASSPGQGIPLGGYTF
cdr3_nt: TGTGCCAGCAGCCCAGGACAGGGGATTCCTCTGGGTGGCTACACCTTC

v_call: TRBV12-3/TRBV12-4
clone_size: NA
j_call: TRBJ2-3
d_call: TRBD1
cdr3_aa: CASSAGTGGGSTDTQYF
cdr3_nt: TGTGCCAGCAGTGCCGGGACAGGGGGTGGGTCCACAGATACGCAGTATTTT

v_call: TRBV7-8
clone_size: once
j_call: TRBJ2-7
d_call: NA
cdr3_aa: CASSLARVRAYEQYF
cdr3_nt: TGTGCCAGCAGCTTAGCCCGGGTCCGAGCCTACGAGCAGTACTTC

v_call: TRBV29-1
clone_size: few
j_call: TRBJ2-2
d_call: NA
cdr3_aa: CSVNLQGAGELFF
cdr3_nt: TGCAGCGTCAATTTACAGGGCGCCGGGGAGCTGTTTTTT

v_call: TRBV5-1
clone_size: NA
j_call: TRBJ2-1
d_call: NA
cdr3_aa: CASSIRDEQFF
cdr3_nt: TGCGCCAGCAGCATACGGGATGAGCAGTTCTTC

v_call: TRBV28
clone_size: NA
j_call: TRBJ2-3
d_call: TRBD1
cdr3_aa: CASSPTGKTQYF
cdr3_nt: TGTGCCAGCAGTCCGACAGGGAAAACGCAGTATTTT

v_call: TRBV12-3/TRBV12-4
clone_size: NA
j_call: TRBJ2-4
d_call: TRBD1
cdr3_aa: CASSSQGTGRDIQYF
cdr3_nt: TGTGCCAGCAGCTCGCAAGGGACAGGGAGGGACATTCAGTACTTC

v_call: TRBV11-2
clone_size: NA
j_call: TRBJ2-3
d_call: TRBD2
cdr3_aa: CASSFSGGYTDTQYF
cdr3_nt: TGTGCCAGCAGCTTTAGCGGGGGATACACAGATACGCAGTATTTT

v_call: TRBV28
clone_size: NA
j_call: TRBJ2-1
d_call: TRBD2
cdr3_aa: CASSHQRGGRGEQFF
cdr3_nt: TGTGCCAGCAGTCACCAGCGGGGGGGCAGGGGTGAGCAGTTCTTC

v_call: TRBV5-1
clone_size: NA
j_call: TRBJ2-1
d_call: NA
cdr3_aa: CASSPIGAIDNEQFF
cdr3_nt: TGCGCCAGCAGCCCCATTGGCGCGATCGACAATGAGCAGTTCTTC

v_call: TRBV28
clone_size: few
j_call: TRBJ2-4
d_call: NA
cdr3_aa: CASRDSLLAKNIQYF
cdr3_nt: TGTGCCAGCAGGGACAGTCTACTAGCCAAAAACATTCAGTACTTC

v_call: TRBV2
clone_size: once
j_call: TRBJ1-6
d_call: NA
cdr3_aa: CASSEVLRGSPLHF
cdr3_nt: TGTGCCAGCAGTGAAGTCCTAAGGGGTTCACCCCTCCACTTT

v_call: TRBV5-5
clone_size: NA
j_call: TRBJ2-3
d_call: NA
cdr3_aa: CASSMGLSDGDTQYF
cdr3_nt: TGTGCCAGCAGCATGGGACTTTCAGACGGGGATACGCAGTATTTT

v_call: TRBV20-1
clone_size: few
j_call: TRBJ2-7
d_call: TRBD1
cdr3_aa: CSASPTGTGAYEQYF
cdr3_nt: TGCAGTGCTTCGCCGACCGGGACAGGGGCCTACGAGCAGTACTTC

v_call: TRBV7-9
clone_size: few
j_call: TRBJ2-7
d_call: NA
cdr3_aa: CASSRTGSEQYF
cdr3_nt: TGTGCCAGCAGCCGGACCGGCTCCGAGCAGTACTTC

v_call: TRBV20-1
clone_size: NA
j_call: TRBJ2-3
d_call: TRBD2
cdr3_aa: CSADELAGGLGDTQYF
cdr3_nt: TGCAGTGCCGACGAACTAGCGGGGGGGCTGGGAGATACGCAGTATTTT

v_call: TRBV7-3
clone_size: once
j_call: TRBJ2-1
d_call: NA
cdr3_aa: CASSPKTFGEQFF
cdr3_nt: TGTGCCAGCAGCCCGAAAACGTTCGGTGAGCAGTTCTTC

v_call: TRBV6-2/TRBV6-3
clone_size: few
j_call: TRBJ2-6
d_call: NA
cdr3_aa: CASYEGSGANVLTF
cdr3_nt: TGTGCCAGCTATGAGGGTTCTGGGGCCAACGTCCTGACTTTC

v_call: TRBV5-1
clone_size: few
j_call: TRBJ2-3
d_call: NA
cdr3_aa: CASSPPTTTAMDTQYF
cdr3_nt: TGCGCCAGCAGTCCCCCAACGACGACAGCCATGGATACGCAGTATTTT

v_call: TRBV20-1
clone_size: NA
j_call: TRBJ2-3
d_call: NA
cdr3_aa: CSAMLSDTQYF
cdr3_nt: TGCAGTGCTATGTTGTCAGATACGCAGTATTTT

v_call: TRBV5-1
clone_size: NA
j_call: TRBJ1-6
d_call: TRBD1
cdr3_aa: CASRGTGDSPLHF
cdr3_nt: TGCGCCAGCAGGGGGACAGGCGATTCACCCCTCCACTTT

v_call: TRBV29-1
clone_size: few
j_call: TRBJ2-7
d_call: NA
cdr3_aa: CSGEERDEQYF
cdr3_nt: TGCAGCGGTGAAGAACGGGACGAGCAGTACTTC

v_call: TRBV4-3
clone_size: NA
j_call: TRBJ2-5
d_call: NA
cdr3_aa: CASSQDPGTKTQYF
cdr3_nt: TGCGCCAGCAGCCAAGATCCAGGGACGAAGACCCAGTACTTC

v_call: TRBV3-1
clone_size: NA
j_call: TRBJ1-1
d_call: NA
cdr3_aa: CASSRVRNTEAFF
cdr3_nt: TGTGCCAGCAGCCGGGTTAGGAACACTGAAGCTTTCTTT

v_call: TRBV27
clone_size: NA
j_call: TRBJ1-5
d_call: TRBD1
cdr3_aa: CASSSGQARHQPQHF
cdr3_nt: TGTGCCAGCAGTTCGGGACAGGCCCGTCATCAGCCCCAGCATTTT

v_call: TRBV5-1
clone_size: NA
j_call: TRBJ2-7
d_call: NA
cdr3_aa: CASSLEARGYEQYF
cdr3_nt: TGCGCCAGCAGCTTGGAAGCCAGGGGCTATGAGCAGTACTTC

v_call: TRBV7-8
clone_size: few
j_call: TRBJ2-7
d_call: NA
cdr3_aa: CASRGRGYEQYF
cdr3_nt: TGTGCCAGCAGGGGCAGGGGCTACGAGCAGTACTTC

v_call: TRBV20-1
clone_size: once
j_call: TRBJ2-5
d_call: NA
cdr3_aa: CSARGTLGETQYF
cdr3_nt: TGCAGTGCGAGGGGGACATTAGGAGAGACCCAGTACTTC

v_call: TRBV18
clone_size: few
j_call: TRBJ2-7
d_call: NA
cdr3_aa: CASSPPGHVYEQYF
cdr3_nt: TGTGCCAGCTCACCGCCGGGACACGTTTACGAGCAGTACTTC

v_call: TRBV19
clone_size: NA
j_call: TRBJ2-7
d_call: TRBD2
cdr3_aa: CASSLLLAGVGEQYF
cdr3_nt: TGTGCCAGTTCCCTACTACTAGCGGGAGTTGGCGAGCAGTACTTC

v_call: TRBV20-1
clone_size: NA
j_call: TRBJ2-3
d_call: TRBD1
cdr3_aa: CSAEGARTDTQYF
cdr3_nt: TGCAGTGCTGAGGGGGCGCGAACAGACACGCAGTATTTT

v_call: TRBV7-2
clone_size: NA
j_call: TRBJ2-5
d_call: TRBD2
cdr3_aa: CASSKVAGVQETQYF
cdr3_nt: TGTGCCAGCAGCAAAGTAGCGGGGGTACAAGAGACCCAGTACTTC

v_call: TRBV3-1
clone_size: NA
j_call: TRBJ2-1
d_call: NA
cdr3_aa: CASTAWGRDEQFF
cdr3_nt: TGTGCCAGCACCGCTTGGGGCAGGGATGAGCAGTTCTTC

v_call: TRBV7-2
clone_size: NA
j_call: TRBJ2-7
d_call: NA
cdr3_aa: CASSYETYEQYF
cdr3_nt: TGTGCCAGCAGCTATGAAACCTACGAGCAGTACTTC

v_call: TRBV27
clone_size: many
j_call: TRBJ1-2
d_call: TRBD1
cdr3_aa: CASRMTGSNYGYTF
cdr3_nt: TGTGCCAGCAGAATGACAGGGTCTAACTATGGCTACACCTTC

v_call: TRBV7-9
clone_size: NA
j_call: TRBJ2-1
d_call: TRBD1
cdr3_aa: CASSLVDRGRPEQFF
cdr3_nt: TGTGCCAGCAGCTTAGTAGACAGGGGGCGCCCTGAGCAGTTCTTC

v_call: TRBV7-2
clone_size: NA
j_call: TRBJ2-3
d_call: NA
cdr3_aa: CASSLPGHSSTDTQYF
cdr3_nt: TGTGCCAGCAGCTTACCGGGGCACTCTAGCACAGATACGCAGTATTTT

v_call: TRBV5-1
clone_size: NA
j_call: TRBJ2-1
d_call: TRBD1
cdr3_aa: CASSLAGGDAFSFF
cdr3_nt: TGCGCCAGCAGCTTGGCAGGGGGCGACGCCTTCTCGTTCTTC

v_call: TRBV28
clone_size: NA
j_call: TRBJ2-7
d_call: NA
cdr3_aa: CASGPPYEQYF
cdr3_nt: TGTGCCAGCGGACCACCCTACGAGCAGTACTTC

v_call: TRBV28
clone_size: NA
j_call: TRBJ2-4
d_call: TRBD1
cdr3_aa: CASHKQGYGKNIQYF
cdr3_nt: TGTGCCAGCCACAAACAGGGGTACGGCAAAAACATTCAGTACTTC

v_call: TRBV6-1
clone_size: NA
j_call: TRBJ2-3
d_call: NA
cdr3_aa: CASSEVGADTQYF
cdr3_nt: TGTGCCAGCAGTGAGGTAGGCGCAGATACGCAGTATTTT

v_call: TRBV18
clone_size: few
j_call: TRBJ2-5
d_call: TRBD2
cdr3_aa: CASSLRSGSGETQYF
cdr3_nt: TGTGCCAGCTCACTTCGTAGCGGGAGTGGAGAGACCCAGTACTTC

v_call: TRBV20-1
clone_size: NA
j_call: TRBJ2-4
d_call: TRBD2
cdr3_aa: CSASLAGGANIQYF
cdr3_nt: TGCAGTGCTAGCCTAGCGGGTGGGGCAAACATTCAGTACTTC

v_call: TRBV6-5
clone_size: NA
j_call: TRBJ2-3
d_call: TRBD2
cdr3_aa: CASSRDSGGKNTQYF
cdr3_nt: TGTGCCAGCAGTCGAGATTCGGGAGGCAAAAATACGCAGTATTTT

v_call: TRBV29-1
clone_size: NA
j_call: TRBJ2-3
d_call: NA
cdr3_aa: CSVDRGLTDTQYF
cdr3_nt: TGCAGCGTTGACAGGGGACTCACAGATACGCAGTATTTT

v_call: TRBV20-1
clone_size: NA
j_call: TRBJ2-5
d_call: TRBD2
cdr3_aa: CSARVSSGGTQETQYF
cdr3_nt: TGCAGTGCTAGAGTTAGTAGCGGGGGGACCCAAGAGACCCAGTACTTC

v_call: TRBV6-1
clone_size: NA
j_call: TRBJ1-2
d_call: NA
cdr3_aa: CASSESLGYGYTF
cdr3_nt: TGTGCCAGCAGTGAGAGCCTTGGCTATGGCTACACCTTC